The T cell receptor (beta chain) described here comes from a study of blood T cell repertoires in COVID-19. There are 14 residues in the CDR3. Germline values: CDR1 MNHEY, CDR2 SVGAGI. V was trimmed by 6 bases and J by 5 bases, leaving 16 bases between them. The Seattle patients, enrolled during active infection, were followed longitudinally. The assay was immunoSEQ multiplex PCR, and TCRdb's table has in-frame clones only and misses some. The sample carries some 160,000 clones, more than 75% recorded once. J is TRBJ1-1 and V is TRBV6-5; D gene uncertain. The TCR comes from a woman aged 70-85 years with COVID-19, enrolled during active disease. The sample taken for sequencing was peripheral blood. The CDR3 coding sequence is TGTGCCAGCAGAGAGGGCCAGCGGAGGACTGAAGCTTTCTTT. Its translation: CASREGQRRTEAFF.